This T cell receptor beta chain was found in a study of early T cells in non-severe SARS-CoV-2 infection. This clonotype was seen many times. Unique molecular identifiers were added to individual cDNA molecules. One entry per CDR3 protein results from TCRdb running MiXCR on the 5' RACE reads. The sample lists roughly 66,000 distinct CDR3 sequences, approximately 9.1% occurring once. The germline CDR1 and CDR2 sequences are DFQATT and SNEGSKA (reference sequence). CDR3 length equals 15 residues. V was clipped by 0 bases and J by 7 bases; unmatched bases: 8. This chain connects TRBV20-1 to TRBJ2-1, with 8 bases lining up with TRBD2. This TCR came from an adult who was a healthcare worker with PCR-confirmed SARS-CoV-2 infection or an uninfected control (not recorded which). Sequenced: whole blood. CDR3 nucleotides: TGCAGTGCTAGAGAAATAGCGGGAATAGGGAATGAGCAGTTCTTC. This gives the protein CSAREIAGIGNEQFF.